The rows below give T cell receptor beta chains drawn from one sample of a study of blood T cell repertoires in COVID-19. The method was immunoSEQ multiplex PCR; TCRdb's version includes in-frame clones alone and lacks a portion of them. The repertoire holds about 48,000 clones, roughly 84% seen once, with 50% to 75% in the top ten. The source material was peripheral blood. These receptors came from a man between 65 and 85 years old with acute or convalescent COVID-19. Both conserved end residues are part of each CDR3. The D gene is left open where the match is weak. Only some rows state a clone size, as once, few, many or a class for expanded clones.

clone_size j_call d_call v_call cdr3_nt cdr3_aa
NA TRBJ2-7 TRBD2 TRBV6-2/TRBV6-3 TGTGCCAGCAGTTTCCCTAGCGGGAGGGTTGACGAGCAGTACTTC CASSFPSGRVDEQYF
NA TRBJ1-1 NA TRBV28 TGTGCCAGCAGTTTGCGCCTGGGGGGGCACACTGAAGCTTTCTTT CASSLRLGGHTEAFF
once TRBJ2-1 NA TRBV6-4 TGTGCCAGCAGTGACTCTCCTAGTGGGGAGCAGTTCTTC CASSDSPSGEQFF
NA TRBJ2-2 NA TRBV30 TGTGCCTGGAGCGGCAGTCAGGATGGGGAGCTGTTTTTT CAWSGSQDGELFF
NA TRBJ2-1 NA TRBV2 TGTGCCAGCAGTGAAGTGTTGTCTAGCGTGGTTAATGAGCAGTTCTTC CASSEVLSSVVNEQFF
NA TRBJ1-3 NA TRBV7-8 TGTGCCAGCAGCCCTCCGGGACAAGGAAACACCATATATTTT CASSPPGQGNTIYF
NA TRBJ2-7 NA TRBV27 TGTGCCAGCAGTTCCGACCGCCAGGGTCCCTACGAGCAGTACTTC CASSSDRQGPYEQYF
NA TRBJ2-3 TRBD2 TRBV29-1 TGCAGCGTTGAACGGGAGGGCCGCACAGATACGCAGTATTTT CSVEREGRTDTQYF
NA TRBJ1-1 NA TRBV12-3/TRBV12-4 TGTGCCAGCAACCAACTCGTCGGCACTGAAGCTTTCTTT CASNQLVGTEAFF
NA TRBJ2-5 NA TRBV20-1 TGCAGTGCTAATAGAATCGAGACCCAGTACTTC CSANRIETQYF
NA TRBJ1-2 NA TRBV5-1 TGCGCCAGCAGCTTGGCACAGGGCACGATCTATGGCTACACCTTC CASSLAQGTIYGYTF
NA TRBJ2-7 TRBD1 TRBV29-1 TGCAGCGGGGCGGACAGGGGCGCCTACGAGCAGTACTTC CSGADRGAYEQYF
NA TRBJ2-2 NA TRBV4-2 TGTGCCAGCAGCCAAGAAGAGAGCAGGGCGGAGAGCGGGGAGCTGTTTTTT CASSQEESRAESGELFF
NA TRBJ2-5 NA TRBV3-1/TRBV3-2 TGTGCCAGCAGCCAAGGGCGGATGGAGGACCAAGAGACCCAGTACTTC CASSQGRMEDQETQYF
NA TRBJ1-2 NA TRBV20-1 TGCAGTGCTAGTACGACACAAGTAGGCTATGGCTACACCTTC CSASTTQVGYGYTF
NA TRBJ2-7 NA TRBV5-1 TGCGCCAGCAGCTATAGCGCGGGCGGGCTAAACGAGCAGTACTTC CASSYSAGGLNEQYF
NA TRBJ1-5 NA TRBV28 TGTGCCAGCAGGACCCAGGGAAGTCAGCCCCAGCATTTT CASRTQGSQPQHF
NA TRBJ2-3 NA TRBV3-1/TRBV3-2 TGTGCCAGCAGCCACCACGAGGCAGCCGGGGATACGCAGTATTTT CASSHHEAAGDTQYF
NA TRBJ2-1 TRBD2 TRBV15 TGTGCCACCAGCTGGACTAGCATGAATGAGCAGTTCTTC CATSWTSMNEQFF
NA TRBJ2-7 TRBD2 TRBV5-1 TGCGCCAGCAGCTTAAACGGGAGGGCCTCCTACGAGCAGTACTTC CASSLNGRASYEQYF
NA TRBJ2-7 TRBD2 TRBV7-2 TGTGCCAGCAGCTTAGCCCAAGCGGGAGGCACCTACGAGCAGTACTTC CASSLAQAGGTYEQYF
NA TRBJ1-1 TRBD1 TRBV6-5 TGTGCCAGCAGTTCGGACAGGGCCGGGACTGAAGCTTTCTTT CASSSDRAGTEAFF
NA TRBJ2-2 NA TRBV30 TGTGCCTGGGCGGAGTGGTCGTCCGGGGAGCTGTTTTTT CAWAEWSSGELFF
NA TRBJ1-4 NA TRBV18 TGTGCCAGCTCACCAGGGGCAGAGGCTGAAAAACTGTTTTTT CASSPGAEAEKLFF
NA TRBJ1-6 NA TRBV14 TGTGCCAGCAGCCGTTTGGCCCAGGGGAATTCACCCCTCCACTTT CASSRLAQGNSPLHF
NA TRBJ2-5 NA TRBV5-1 TGCGCCAGCAGCTTTAGCGGCCAAGAGACCCAGTACTTC CASSFSGQETQYF
NA TRBJ2-1 NA TRBV5-1 TGCGCCAGCAGCTTCTCGAGCGGAGATGAGCAGTTCTTC CASSFSSGDEQFF
NA TRBJ1-1 TRBD1 TRBV18 TGTGCCAGCTCACCTTTAGGGGGCAGGGGTTCTGAAGCTTTCTTT CASSPLGGRGSEAFF
NA TRBJ2-5 NA TRBV5-4 TGTGCCAGCAGCCCTACTGCAGGGGTCCAAGAGACCCAGTACTTC CASSPTAGVQETQYF
few TRBJ2-2 NA TRBV6-5 TGTGCCAGCAGTTTCCAGGGGAACACCGGGGAGCTGTTTTTT CASSFQGNTGELFF
NA TRBJ2-3 NA TRBV21-1 TGTGCCACTTCTAGCACAGATACGCAGTATTTT CATSSTDTQYF
NA TRBJ1-1 NA TRBV5-1 TGCGCCAGCAGCCCGGGACAAATGAACACTGAAGCTTTCTTT CASSPGQMNTEAFF
NA TRBJ1-2 TRBD1 TRBV6-5 TGTGCCAGCAGTTCCGGACAGGGGAGGCGCTACACCTTC CASSSGQGRRYTF
NA TRBJ1-5 NA TRBV6-1 TGTGCCAGCAGTGAAGTTTACGGGTATCAGCCCCAGCATTTT CASSEVYGYQPQHF
NA TRBJ1-2 NA TRBV7-8 TGTGCCAGCAGCTTATTTGGACAGTCCAACTATGGCTACACCTTC CASSLFGQSNYGYTF
few TRBJ1-1 NA TRBV4-1 TGCGCCAGCAGCCAGGGGAGGGGTTGGAACACTGAAGCTTTCTTT CASSQGRGWNTEAFF
NA TRBJ1-5 NA TRBV6-2/TRBV6-3 TGTGCCAGCAGTCCAACATTCCCCAATCAGCCCCAGCATTTT CASSPTFPNQPQHF
few TRBJ1-5 NA TRBV7-2 TGTGCCAGCAGCTCCGTCAATCAGCCCCAGCATTTT CASSSVNQPQHF
NA TRBJ1-5 NA TRBV5-1 TGCGCCAGCAGCGAGGGGGTCAGCAATCAGCCCCAGCATTTT CASSEGVSNQPQHF
NA TRBJ1-4 TRBD1 TRBV6-1 TGTGCCAGCAGTGAAACAGGGGGTAGGGGTGAAAAACTGTTTTTT CASSETGGRGEKLFF
NA TRBJ2-2 NA TRBV6-2/TRBV6-3 TGTGCCAGCAGCCCTCAGAGGGCCTCGAACACCGGGGAGCTGTTTTTT CASSPQRASNTGELFF
NA TRBJ1-6 NA TRBV5-1 TGCGCCAGCAGCGATCAAGGAGGAGGTTCACCCCTCCACTTT CASSDQGGGSPLHF
NA TRBJ2-1 TRBD2 TRBV29-1 TGCAGCGTTCCGATGGGACTAGGGGCGCAGTTCTTC CSVPMGLGAQFF
NA TRBJ2-1 TRBD2 TRBV28 TGTGCCAGCCGGGAGGGGGGGAATGAGCAGTTCTTC CASREGGNEQFF
NA TRBJ2-7 TRBD2 TRBV3-1/TRBV3-2 TGTGCCAGCAGCCCTCACCTAGCGGGGGCCTCCTACGAGCAGTACTTC CASSPHLAGASYEQYF
NA TRBJ2-5 TRBD2 TRBV27 TGTGCCTCGGCGGGTACTAGCGGAAAAGAGACCCAGTACTTC CASAGTSGKETQYF
NA TRBJ1-2 NA TRBV30 TGTGCCTGGAGCGCAGGGGCTGGCTACACCTTC CAWSAGAGYTF
once TRBJ1-2 NA TRBV7-9 TGTGCCAGCAGCTCTCTGGCAGGGTTAGCCGGCTACACCTTC CASSSLAGLAGYTF
NA TRBJ2-5 TRBD2 TRBV7-6 TGTGCCAGCAGCTTAGAGGGGGCCGGGATAGCGGGAGAATCTGAGACCCAGTACTTC CASSLEGAGIAGESETQYF
few TRBJ2-2 NA TRBV6-6 TGTGCCAGCAGCCCCAGGAGGGGCACCGGGGAGCTGTTTTTT CASSPRRGTGELFF
NA TRBJ1-4 NA TRBV28 TGTGCCAGCAGTTTTTTTCAGGGGCAAGAAAAACTGTTTTTT CASSFFQGQEKLFF
NA TRBJ2-5 NA TRBV24-1 TGTGCCACCAGTGACCCGAGGAGGAGGGAGACCCAGTACTTC CATSDPRRRETQYF